Listed below are T cell receptor beta chains from one sample, sequenced in a study of OX40 agonist ivuxolimab in advanced cancers. The assay was immunoSEQ multiplex PCR, and TCRdb's table has in-frame clones only and misses some. The table lists approximately 38,000 clones, less than 85% of them singletons. The sequences come from CD4+ or CD8+ T cells sorted from blood, collected in a trial of the OX40 agonist ivuxolimab. Receptors originate from an adult with an advanced solid tumor such as melanoma, head and neck, liver or kidney cancer. Both conserved end residues are part of each CDR3. A D gene is named only where the DNA matches it firmly. A row's size may be missing; if present it is once, few, many or a size class.

d_call	v_call	j_call	cdr3_length	clone_size	cdr3_nt	cdr3_aa
NA	TRBV7-9	TRBJ2-1	15	NA	TGTGCCCTGAACCCCGGACCCAGCTCCTACAATGAGCAGTTCTTC	CALNPGPSSYNEQFF
NA	TRBV6-6	TRBJ2-7	15	NA	TGTGCCAGCAGCAACAGGAGGGCCTTATCCTACGAGCAGTACTTC	CASSNRRALSYEQYF
NA	TRBV19	TRBJ2-7	15	once	TGTGCCAGTAGTATAGATCACGGGGGGCTTTACGAGCAGTACTTC	CASSIDHGGLYEQYF
NA	TRBV11-2	TRBJ2-7	15	once	TGTGCCAGCAGCTTAGAGACCGTGGACACCTACGAGCAGTACTTC	CASSLETVDTYEQYF
TRBD2	TRBV7-2	TRBJ2-2	17	NA	TGTGCCAGCAGCTTTTTCGGACTAGCGACGAACACCGGGGAGCTGTTTTTT	CASSFFGLATNTGELFF
TRBD1	TRBV15	TRBJ2-3	16	few	TGTGCCACCAGCAGAGATCGGACAGGGGGTTCAGATACGCAGTATTTT	CATSRDRTGGSDTQYF
NA	TRBV14	TRBJ2-7	11	NA	TGTGCCAGCAGCCAAGCCTACGAGCAGTACTTC	CASSQAYEQYF
TRBD1	TRBV7-2	TRBJ2-1	15	NA	TGTGCCAGCAGCTCCCCCCGGACAGGGGGTTATGAGCAGTTCTTC	CASSSPRTGGYEQFF
TRBD1	TRBV29-1	TRBJ1-3	14	NA	TGCAGCGTTGGGGACAGGGATTATCTGAACACCATATATTTT	CSVGDRDYLNTIYF
TRBD2	TRBV7-8	TRBJ2-1	15	NA	TGTGCCAGCAGCTTAGTCGCGGGGGGATACAATGAGCAGTTCTTC	CASSLVAGGYNEQFF
NA	TRBV6-5	TRBJ1-1	12	few	TGTGCCAGCAGTTACGGGGGACGAGAAGCTTTCTTT	CASSYGGREAFF
NA	TRBV6-5	TRBJ1-2	15	once	TGTGCCAGCAGTTACGGGGTCAGGGCCAACTATGGCTACACCTTC	CASSYGVRANYGYTF
NA	TRBV6-5	TRBJ2-1	14	NA	TGTGCCAGCAGTTTTGACGAAGGGTACAATGAGCAGTTCTTC	CASSFDEGYNEQFF
TRBD1	TRBV18	TRBJ1-4	16	NA	TGTGCCAGCTCACCGCTCGGGACAGGGGGCACGGAAAAACTGTTTTTT	CASSPLGTGGTEKLFF
NA	TRBV27	TRBJ2-1	13	NA	TGTGCCAGCAGCTTCCCCCGGGGCCGGGAGCAGTTCTTC	CASSFPRGREQFF
NA	TRBV19	TRBJ2-7	13	NA	TGTGCCACCGTACCGACAGGCTCCTACGAGCAGTACTTC	CATVPTGSYEQYF
TRBD1	TRBV5-4	TRBJ1-1	15	NA	TGTGCCAGCACGGCATACAGGGGTTTGAACACTGAAGCTTTCTTT	CASTAYRGLNTEAFF
NA	TRBV7-2	TRBJ1-5	14	once	TGTGCCAGCAGTCCGACCCCGAGCAATCAGCCCCAGCATTTT	CASSPTPSNQPQHF
NA	TRBV7-9	TRBJ2-3	12	NA	TGTGCCAGCAGCCTTGACTCCGGTACGCAGTATTTT	CASSLDSGTQYF
NA	TRBV18	TRBJ1-3	14	NA	TGTGCCAGCTCACCACCAGGGACTGGAAACACCATATATTTT	CASSPPGTGNTIYF
NA	TRBV5-1	TRBJ1-1	15	NA	TGCGCCAGCAGCTTGGACAGCCCTGATGCCACTGAAGCTTTCTTT	CASSLDSPDATEAFF
NA	TRBV11-2	TRBJ1-2	15	NA	TGTGCCAGCAGCTCCGTACGCAGGGTTAACTATGGCTACACCTTC	CASSSVRRVNYGYTF
NA	TRBV10-3	TRBJ2-7	15	once	TGTGCCATCAGTAACGGGACACGGGGTTGGTACGAGCAGTACTTC	CAISNGTRGWYEQYF
NA	TRBV7-2	TRBJ2-2	15	NA	TGTGCCAGCAGTCCTAAAGGCCTGAACACCGGGGAGCTGTTTTTT	CASSPKGLNTGELFF
NA	TRBV6-5	TRBJ2-1	16	once	TGTGCCAGCAGTTACGGGGTGGGGCTTCTATACAATGAGCAGTTCTTC	CASSYGVGLLYNEQFF
NA	TRBV2	TRBJ2-5	12	NA	TGTGCCAGCATGATGGGGTGGGAGACCCAGTACTTC	CASMMGWETQYF
TRBD2	TRBV11-2	TRBJ2-1	18	few	TGTGCCAGCAGCTCGAGACGACTAGCGCCAGGCTCCTACAATGAGCAGTTCTTC	CASSSRRLAPGSYNEQFF
TRBD1	TRBV15	TRBJ1-3	17	NA	TGTGCCACCAGCAGAGTAACAGGGGACCTCTCTGGAAACACCATATATTTT	CATSRVTGDLSGNTIYF
TRBD1	TRBV5-6	TRBJ1-4	17	NA	TGTGCCAGCAGCTGGGGAACCACCGGGACAGACGATGAAAAACTGTTTTTT	CASSWGTTGTDDEKLFF
TRBD1	TRBV18	TRBJ1-2	14	NA	TGTGCCAGCTCACAGAGTACAGGGGGCGGCGGCTACACCTTC	CASSQSTGGGGYTF
NA	TRBV6-1	TRBJ2-2	14	NA	TGTGCCAGCGTAGTAGCGGCGAACACCGGGGAGCTGTTTTTT	CASVVAANTGELFF
TRBD1	TRBV7-9	TRBJ1-2	15	NA	TGTGCCAGCAGCTTACCGGGACAGGGAGCGCGTGGCTACACCTTC	CASSLPGQGARGYTF
NA	TRBV6-1	TRBJ1-5	15	NA	TGTGCCAGCAGTGGCCGGAGGGATAGCAATCAGCCCCAGCATTTT	CASSGRRDSNQPQHF
TRBD2	TRBV19	TRBJ2-3	14	NA	TGTGCCAGTAGTCACGGGACTAGTACAGATACGCAGTATTTT	CASSHGTSTDTQYF
TRBD1	TRBV7-6	TRBJ2-3	16	NA	TGTGCCAGCAGCTTATTGACAGGGGGGAGGGCAGATACGCAGTATTTT	CASSLLTGGRADTQYF
NA	TRBV7-9	TRBJ2-1	14	NA	TGTGCCAGCAGTCTAGGGGCGCTGGGGACTGAGCAGTTCTTC	CASSLGALGTEQFF
NA	TRBV9	TRBJ2-2	17	once	TGTGCCAGCAGCGTAGAAGGGCCAGGGTATTTAATCGGGGAGCTGTTTTTT	CASSVEGPGYLIGELFF
TRBD1	TRBV5-1	TRBJ2-3	15	few	TGCGCCAGCAGCTTGGTGGCAGGGGGCGCAGATACGCAGTATTTT	CASSLVAGGADTQYF
NA	TRBV10-3	TRBJ2-5	14	once	TGTGCCATCAGTGAGGGCACCTCCCAAGAGACCCAGTACTTC	CAISEGTSQETQYF
TRBD2	TRBV23-1	TRBJ2-7	15	NA	TGCGCCAGCAGTTCGGGAGGGGTCCTTTCTTGGGAGCAGTACTTC	CASSSGGVLSWEQYF
TRBD2	TRBV2	TRBJ2-4	15	few	TGTGCCAGCAAGACGGGGGGAGGGGCCAAAAACATTCAGTACTTC	CASKTGGGAKNIQYF
NA	TRBV11-2	TRBJ2-1	14	NA	TGTGCCAGCAGCTTAGTCGTCTCCTACAATGAGCAGTTCTTC	CASSLVVSYNEQFF
NA	TRBV5-1	TRBJ1-1	14	NA	TGCGCCAGCAGCTTGGTGGGGGGACGCGCTGAAGCTTTCTTT	CASSLVGGRAEAFF
NA	TRBV7-6	TRBJ1-1	14	NA	TGTGCCAGCAGCTTGGAGGGGTACGGCACTGAAGCTTTCTTT	CASSLEGYGTEAFF
TRBD2	TRBV7-9	TRBJ2-3	16	NA	TGTGCCAGCAGCTCCTGGACTAGCGGGAGTGCAGATACGCAGTATTTT	CASSSWTSGSADTQYF
NA	TRBV29-1	TRBJ1-2	14	NA	TGCAGCGTCGCTAAAAGACCAGGAAACTATGGCTACACCTTC	CSVAKRPGNYGYTF
TRBD1	TRBV30	TRBJ2-7	17	NA	TGTGCCTGGAGAGGACAGGGGGCGCGCGGGAGTGGCTACGAGCAGTACTTC	CAWRGQGARGSGYEQYF
TRBD1	TRBV9	TRBJ1-4	18	NA	TGTGCCAGCAGCGCTGCGGGACAGGGCTCCCCAACTAATGAAAAACTGTTTTTT	CASSAAGQGSPTNEKLFF
NA	TRBV20-1	TRBJ1-1	11	few	TGCAGTGCTAGGGGCACAGGGCGGCCTTTCTTT	CSARGTGRPFF
NA	TRBV7-9	TRBJ1-2	16	NA	TGTGCCAGCAGCTTACAGAGTCGAGGCCAAAACTATGGCTACACCTTC	CASSLQSRGQNYGYTF
NA	TRBV28	TRBJ2-7	13	NA	TGTGCCAGCAGTTTGGGATTCACCTACGAGCAGTACTTC	CASSLGFTYEQYF
TRBD2	TRBV27	TRBJ2-1	16	NA	TGTGCCAGCAGTCCCCGGACTAGCGGGATAGCAAATGAGCAGTTCTTC	CASSPRTSGIANEQFF
NA	TRBV7-9	TRBJ1-1	11	NA	TGTGCCAGCAGCGGCGGCGCTGAAGCTTTCTTT	CASSGGAEAFF
NA	TRBV30	TRBJ1-3	13	NA	TGTGCCTGGACCGTCGGCAGGGGAAACACCATATATTTT	CAWTVGRGNTIYF
TRBD2	TRBV10-3	TRBJ2-2	18	NA	TGTGCCATCAGTGAGCCTTTTTGGACTAGCGGGGGAACCGGGGAGCTGTTTTTT	CAISEPFWTSGGTGELFF
NA	TRBV6-6	TRBJ2-7	13	once	TGTGCCAGCAGTTACGGTGGTGGCGTGGAGCAGTACTTC	CASSYGGGVEQYF
NA	TRBV11-3	TRBJ2-7	13	NA	TGTGCCAGCAGCTCCCGGGACAACCACGAGCAGTACTTC	CASSSRDNHEQYF
TRBD1	TRBV5-4	TRBJ2-7	14	NA	TGTGCCAGCAGCACCCCAGGGGGCACGTACGAGCAGTACTTC	CASSTPGGTYEQYF
TRBD2	TRBV2	TRBJ2-7	18	NA	TGTGCCAGCACCGAATTGGGGACTAGCGGGGTGAGCTCCTACGAGCAGTACTTC	CASTELGTSGVSSYEQYF